This T cell receptor (beta chain) was identified in a study of cytomegalovirus exposure and HLA in healthy donors. Overall study findings and caveats: Most TCR sequences were seen very rarely across donors, but some public TCRs occurred in many. The study designated 150 to 200 TCR beta chains cytomegalovirus-associated. Specificity of three CMV-associated chains for CMV antigens was verified in vitro.

A multiplex PCR was run with 60 Vbeta primers and 13 Jbeta primers. The table came from immunoSEQ multiplex PCR; TCRdb's copy has only in-frame clones and leaves some out. This table has 95,000 to 100,000 clones, roughly 80% appearing once. The germline gives CDR1 MNHNS, CDR2 SASEGT. This CDR3 has 19 residues. The V gene end was trimmed by 3 bases and the J gene end by 4 bases; junction bases not matched to a gene: 18. Only one count was recorded for this clone. Antigen: not known. Sequenced: PBMCs. The receptor comes from a female donor in good health and CMV-seronegative. The gene calls are TRBV6-1 and TRBJ1-2, with 9 nucleotides matching TRBD1. In nucleotides, the CDR3 is TGTGCCAGCAGTGATTTTTGGGGACAGAACAGGGGGCTCGGCTATGGCTACACCTTC. Its protein is CASSDFWGQNRGLGYGYTF.